Presented here are 32 T cell receptor beta chains from one specimen sequenced in a study of post-analysis software for immune sequencing data. Unique molecular identifiers were carried by the TCR beta cDNA libraries. TCRdb re-derived calls from the PCR reads in MiXCR, one entry per CDR3 protein. The sample yields hundreds of thousands of distinct CDR3 sequences, under 55% seen once. Regarding the study as a whole: Controls showed lower frequencies than patients for roughly 5 TRBV segments, and TRBV5-6, TRBV5-1 and TRBV20-1 were among these.

Their target antigens are unknown. The specimen sequenced was blood. These receptors were taken from a girl between 5 and 17 years old with multiple sclerosis.

The rearrangement joins TRBV20-1 to TRBJ1-4; no clear D gene. Per germline, CDR1 DFQATT and CDR2 SNEGSKA (reference sequence). Deletions cut 8 bases from V and 3 bases from J, with 22 bases between. CDR3 size: 16 residues. The CDR3 DNA reads TGCAGTCCACAGAAGGCAGGCCGGATCTCTAATGAAAAACTGTTTTTT. It yields the protein CSPQKAGRISNEKLFF.

This clonotype was seen a handful of times. The J gene is TRBJ2-6, the V gene TRBV6-5, with D unclear. V was clipped by 8 bases and J by 4 bases, with 15 bases between them. CDR3 length: 15 residues. The germline CDR1 and CDR2 sequences are MNHEY and SVGAGI. This CDR3 reads CASFSNAAGANVLTF. In nucleotides, the CDR3 is TGTGCCAGCTTCTCAAACGCCGCCGGGGCCAACGTCCTGACTTTC.

This chain connects TRBV6-5 to TRBJ1-2, with D unclear. Germline CDR1 reads MNHEY; CDR2 reads SVGAGI. With 6 bases removed from V and 5 bases from J, the gap between germline ends came to 16 bases. This CDR3 has 14 amino acids. CDR3 sequence: CASRYPGVRYGYTF. CDR3 coding DNA: TGTGCCAGCAGGTACCCTGGGGTCCGGTATGGCTACACCTTC.

V gene TRBV29-1 combines with J gene TRBJ2-1; TRBD1 aligns across 10 bases. The CDR3 consists of 14 residues. CDR1 and CDR2 (germline): SQVTM, ANQGSEA. Trimming removed 6 bases from V and 5 bases from J; junction bases left unmatched: 7. The DNA for the CDR3 is TGCAGCGTGAAGGACAGGGGGATCCACAATGAGCAGTTCTTC. It specifies CSVKDRGIHNEQFF.

The V gene is TRBV7-8, the J gene TRBJ1-1; no reliable D call. CDR1 is SGHVS, CDR2 FQNEAQ, per germline. Trimming pared 5 bases from V and 0 bases from J, leaving 19 bases between. The CDR3 has 17 amino acids. The CDR3 DNA follows: TGTGCCAGCAGCCCCCTTCCCCTGCGGTCGATGAACACTGAAGCTTTCTTT. This encodes CASSPLPLRSMNTEAFF. The whole variable domain, remainder taken from reference TRBV7-8 and TRBJ1-1, is GAGVSQSPRYKVAKRGQDVALRCDPISGHVSLFWYQQALGQGPEFLTYFQNEAQLDKSGLPSDRFFAERPEGSVSTLKIQRTQQEDSAVYLCASSPLPLRSMNTEAFFGQGTRLTVV.

The V and J genes are TRBV20-1 and TRBJ1-4; D remains unclear. CDR3 size: 14 residues. The V end lost 2 bases, the J end lost 12 bases, and 19 bases lay between the germline ends. CDR1 is DFQATT and CDR2 is SNEGSKA in the germline V gene (reference sequence). CDR3 bases: TGCAGTGCTAGAATGGGTGGAGGAATGACGGAACTGTTTTTT. It codes for CSARMGGGMTELFF.

As to this clonotype: This CDR3 is missing its conserved last phenylalanine or tryptophan, likely due to a read error. The genes are TRBV7-2 and TRBJ2-3; D possibly corresponds to TRBD2 (6 bases). Germline CDR1 SGHTA, CDR2 FQGNSA. The length of the CDR3 is 14 residues. The V end lost 5 bases, the J end lost 0 bases, and 9 bases lay between the germline ends. CDR3 region: CASSITSSTDTQYL. CDR3 DNA: TGTGCCAGCAGCATTACTAGCAGCACAGATACGCAGTATTTG.

This chain uses TRBV5-1 with TRBJ2-5, with a possible D match to TRBD1 (6 bases). The germline CDR1 and CDR2 sequences are SGHRS and YFSETQ. There are 17 residues in the CDR3. The V gene lost 5 bases and the J gene lost 1 base, with 21 bases spanning the gap. This CDR3 reads CASSPNPLTGSQETQYF. The CDR3 nucleotides are TGCGCCAGCAGTCCAAACCCCCTAACAGGGTCCCAAGAGACCCAGTACTTC.

The chain has TRBV20-1 and TRBJ2-4; D is possibly TRBD1 or TRBD2 (5 bases each). The V gene's germline CDR1 is DFQATT and CDR2 SNEGSKA (reference sequence). The CDR3 contains 14 residues. V gave up 5 bases and J gave up 13 bases, with 24 bases separating them. The CDR3 sequence is CSARPGRGSWEQYF. As DNA, the CDR3 is TGCAGTGCTCGTCCGGGACGGGGTTCGTGGGAGCAGTACTTC.

This chain joins TRBV6-5 and TRBJ2-7; D possibly corresponds to TRBD1 (5 bases). V dropped 6 bases and J dropped 4 bases, with 16 bases sitting between them. Germline-derived CDR1 and CDR2 are MNHEY and SVGAGI. The length of the CDR3 is 14 residues. CDR3 protein: CASSKTVTSYEQYF. Written as DNA, the CDR3 is TGTGCCAGCAGCAAGACAGTTACTTCTTACGAGCAGTACTTC.

This clonotype was picked up a small number of times. The V gene is TRBV28, the J gene TRBJ2-1, with 7 nucleotides matching TRBD1. CDR1 is MDHEN and CDR2 is SYDVKM in the germline V gene. V lost 6 bases and J lost 2; bases outside the gene matches: 7. The CDR3 runs to 15 residues. The CDR3 loop reads CASSQTGWTYNEQFF. The CDR3 region has the DNA TGTGCCAGCAGCCAGACAGGGTGGACCTACAATGAGCAGTTCTTC.

The chain uses TRBV7-9 and TRBJ1-2, with D possibly TRBD1 on 6 matching bases. Trimming took off 0 bases at V and 7 bases at J, with 12 bases between the two ends. The germline CDR1 and CDR2 sequences are SEHNR and FQNEAQ (reference sequence). There are 14 residues in the CDR3. The CDR3 coding sequence is TGTGCCAGCAGCTTAGCGTTTCAGGGGAGTGGCTACACCTTC. Encoded protein: CASSLAFQGSGYTF. The variable domain in full, with the rest retrieved from reference TRBV7-9 and TRBJ1-2, is DTGVSQNPRHKITKRGQNVTFRCDPISEHNRLYWYRQTLGQGPEFLTYFQNEAQLEKSRLLSDRFSAERPKGSFSTLEIQRTEQGDSAMYLCASSLAFQGSGYTFGSGTRLTVV.

Concerning this clonotype itself: This may be a read error, as it is one base from a much larger clone. The chain has TRBV24-1 and TRBJ2-5; the match to TRBD2 covers 10 bases. Germline CDR1 is KGHDR and CDR2 is SFDVKD. The CDR3 is made up of 16 amino acids. The ends lost 2 bases at V and 5 bases at J; junction bases unmatched: 7. The DNA of the CDR3 is TGTGCCACCAGTGATTGGACTAGCGGTGAAGGCGAGACCCAGTACTTC. Translation gives CATSDWTSGEGETQYF.

The CDR3 DNA sequence: TGTGCCAGCAGCTTGGACTCTACCGCTTCCTACGAGCAGTACTTC. This encodes CASSLDSTASYEQYF. The rearrangement joins TRBV7-2 to TRBJ2-7, with D possibly matching TRBD2 (5 bases). The CDR3 has 15 amino acids. Per the germline V gene, CDR1 is SGHTA and CDR2 is FQGNSA. The V gene lost 3 bases and the J gene lost 1 base, with 13 bases spanning the gap.

This chain joins TRBV4-1 and TRBJ2-5; TRBD2 might be the D (5 bases). Per germline, CDR1 MGHRA and CDR2 YSYEKL. CDR3 length equals 14 residues. Between the trimmed V and J ends, which lost 4 bases and 5 bases, there was a span of 14 bases. CDR3 sequence: CASSPDGVLETQYF. CDR3 bases: TGCGCCAGCAGCCCAGACGGGGTCCTGGAGACCCAGTACTTC.

The chain employs TRBV5-1 and TRBJ2-5, with D hard to call. CDR1 is SGHRS and CDR2 is YFSETQ in the germline V gene. The CDR3 totals 14 residues. V was clipped by 0 bases and J by 2 bases, with 8 bases between them. CDR3 region: CASSLDAEQETQYF. Here the CDR3 DNA reads TGCGCCAGCAGCTTGGATGCGGAGCAAGAGACCCAGTACTTC.

This chain uses TRBV14 with TRBJ2-1; tentatively, D is TRBD1 (6 bases). There are 16 residues in the CDR3. The V end was cut by 6 bases, the J end by 6 bases, with 21 bases between. CDR1 and CDR2 from the germline V gene are SGHDN and FVKESK. The CDR3 loop reads CASSLLGGVSCNEQFF. The CDR3 DNA is TGTGCCAGCAGTTTGTTAGGGGGAGTAAGCTGCAATGAGCAGTTCTTC. The full variable domain, with the rest looked up from reference TRBV14 and TRBJ2-1, is EAGVTQFPSHSVIEKGQTVTLRCDPISGHDNLYWYRRVMGKEIKFLLHFVKESKQDESGMPNNRFLAERTGGTYSTLKVQPAELEDSGVYFCASSLLGGVSCNEQFFGPGTRLTVL.

V and J are TRBV28 and TRBJ2-5; 9 positions match TRBD2. This CDR3 region has 15 residues. J lost 5 bases, V lost 8 bases, and 12 bases had no gene match. In germline, CDR1 is MDHEN, CDR2 SYDVKM. The CDR3 DNA is TGTGCCAGCGCGGGAGGGGGGCGACTTTCCGAGACCCAGTACTTC. Translating it yields CASAGGGRLSETQYF. Full variable domain (missing parts from reference TRBV28 and TRBJ2-5): DVKVTQSSRYLVKRTGEKVFLECVQDMDHENMFWYRQDPGLGLRLIYFSYDVKMKEKGDIPEGYSVSREKKERFSLILESASTNQTSMYLCASAGGGRLSETQYFGPGTRLLVL.

This chain uses TRBV9 with TRBJ2-5; possibly TRBD1 or TRBD2 for D (5 bases each). The CDR3 extends over 13 amino acids. Trimming stripped 3 bases from V and 2 bases from J, with 8 bases between. The V gene's germline CDR1 is SGDLS and CDR2 YYNGEE. The CDR3, as DNA: TGTGCCAGCAGCGCGGGACCTCAAGAGACCCAGTACTTC. Translating it yields CASSAGPQETQYF.

The V gene is TRBV12-3 or TRBV12-4, the J gene TRBJ2-7; D unclear. The CDR3 totals 13 residues. Trimming removed 3 bases from V and 2 bases from J, with 8 bases in between. CDR3 loop: CASSFQQPYEQYF. The CDR3 DNA is TGTGCCAGCAGTTTTCAGCAACCCTACGAGCAGTACTTC.

This clonotype was detected ten times or more. One end of the junction fails to match germline, which may point to a read error. The chain links TRBV7-2 to TRBJ2-1, with a weak D call TRBD1 (5 bases). Germline CDR1 SGHTA, CDR2 FQGNSA. This CDR3 has 13 amino acids. The CDR3 reads CASSLGPGNEQFF. The CDR3 DNA reads as TGTGCCAGCAGTTTAGGACCAGGGAATGAGCAGTTCTTC.

This clonotype came up a few times. The rearrangement joins TRBV28 to TRBJ2-5, with a weak D call TRBD1 (6 bases). From germline, CDR1 is MDHEN and CDR2 SYDVKM. The V and J ends lost 5 bases and 1 base respectively, with 17 bases between them. The CDR3 consists of 16 residues. This CDR3 is CASSLGQSQLQETQYF. Here the CDR3 DNA reads TGTGCCAGCAGTCTAGGACAGAGCCAGCTCCAAGAGACCCAGTACTTC.

The rearrangement links TRBV20-1 to TRBJ2-7; D might be TRBD2 (5 bases). The CDR3 is made up of 12 amino acids. V lost 3 bases to trimming and J lost 3 bases, with 9 bases between them. CDR1 is DFQATT, CDR2 SNEGSKA, per germline (reference sequence). In nucleotides, the CDR3 is TGCAGTGCTAGCGGACTCAACTACGAGCAGTACTTC. Its protein is CSASGLNYEQYF.

The chain employs TRBV20-1 and TRBJ1-5; perhaps TRBD1 as D (5 bases). Germline CDR1 and CDR2: DFQATT and SNEGSKA (reference sequence). There are 15 residues in the CDR3. V was clipped by 5 bases and J by 0 bases, with 14 bases between them. CDR3 nucleotides: TGCAGTGCTCTGTGGGGGGGTGGTAGCAATCAGCCCCAGCATTTT. Protein product: CSALWGGGSNQPQHF.

This chain uses TRBV12-3 or TRBV12-4 with TRBJ2-1, with D uncertain. V lost 1 base and J lost 0, with 10 bases in between. This CDR3 is 16 amino acids long. This chain's CDR3 is CASSLGHTSSYNEQFF. As DNA, the CDR3 is TGTGCCAGCAGTTTAGGACACACGAGCTCCTACAATGAGCAGTTCTTC.

The chain is built from TRBV20-1 and TRBJ2-3, with 10 positions matching TRBD2. The CDR3 has 14 residues. Per the germline V gene, CDR1 is DFQATT and CDR2 is SNEGSKA (reference sequence). After removal of 5 bases from V and 6 bases from J, the junction contained 8 bases not matched to a gene. CDR3 in DNA: TGCAGTGCTCCGCTAGCGGGAGTCGTGGATACGCAGTATTTT. Its translation: CSAPLAGVVDTQYF.

Only one count was recorded for this clonotype. The chain joins TRBV12-3 or TRBV12-4 to TRBJ2-5; possible D gene TRBD2, 5 bases. The CDR3 totals 13 residues. V gave up 3 bases and J gave up 5 bases, with 10 bases separating them. The CDR3 sequence: CASSFDGMETQYF. CDR3 sequence (DNA): TGTGCCAGCAGTTTCGACGGGATGGAGACCCAGTACTTC.

The CDR3 bases are TGCGCCAGCAGTGACCCGACCTCGGGGGGGGTCGGCACAGATACGCAGTATTTT. Its translation is CASSDPTSGGVGTDTQYF. V usage is TRBV10-2 and J usage is TRBJ2-3; TRBD2 aligns across 8 bases. The J segment lost 1 base and the V segment lost 3 bases, leaving 12 bases of the junction unmatched. This CDR3 contains 18 residues. The germline gives CDR1 WSHSY, CDR2 SAAADI.

This clonotype was counted a few times. V and J are TRBV9 and TRBJ2-5; 11 bases map to TRBD1. The closer fit of TRBJ2-7 to the DNA end suggests the J call may be wrong. Per germline, CDR1 SGDLS and CDR2 YYNGEE. This CDR3 is 15 amino acids long. The CDR3 is CASSPGQGAHYEQYF. The CDR3 DNA follows: TGTGCCAGCAGCCCCGGACAGGGGGCCCACTACGAGCAGTACTTC.

The gene calls are TRBV10-3 and TRBJ2-1; TRBD2 agrees at 10 bases. V was pared by 10 bases and J by 5 bases, with 8 bases of the junction left unmatched. Germline CDR1 is ENHRY and CDR2 is SYGVKD. The CDR3 has 14 residues. CDR3 sequence: CATVTSGSNNEQFF. The CDR3 region has the DNA TGTGCCACCGTGACTAGCGGGTCAAACAATGAGCAGTTCTTC.

Concerning this clonotype: One base away lies a much larger clone, so this may be a sequencing read error. This chain links TRBV28 with TRBJ2-5, with 10 bases fitting TRBD1. The germline V gene has CDR1 MDHEN and CDR2 SYDVKM. V dropped 10 bases and J dropped 11; count of bases not matched to a gene: 19. The CDR3 is made up of 15 amino acids. CDR3 sequence reads: CATSPGQGKDNEQYF. The CDR3 nucleotides read TGTGCCACCTCCCCGGGACAGGGGAAGGACAATGAGCAGTACTTC.

The rearrangement links TRBV7-2 to TRBJ2-7; 8 bases fit TRBD2. The CDR3 has 14 amino acids. Looked up from germline, CDR1 is SGHTA and CDR2 is FQGNSA. Trimming at V came to 3 bases and at J to 3 bases, leaving 4 bases not matched to a gene. The CDR3 sequence: CASSFTSGDYEQYF. CDR3 nucleotides: TGTGCCAGCAGCTTCACTAGCGGAGACTACGAGCAGTACTTC.